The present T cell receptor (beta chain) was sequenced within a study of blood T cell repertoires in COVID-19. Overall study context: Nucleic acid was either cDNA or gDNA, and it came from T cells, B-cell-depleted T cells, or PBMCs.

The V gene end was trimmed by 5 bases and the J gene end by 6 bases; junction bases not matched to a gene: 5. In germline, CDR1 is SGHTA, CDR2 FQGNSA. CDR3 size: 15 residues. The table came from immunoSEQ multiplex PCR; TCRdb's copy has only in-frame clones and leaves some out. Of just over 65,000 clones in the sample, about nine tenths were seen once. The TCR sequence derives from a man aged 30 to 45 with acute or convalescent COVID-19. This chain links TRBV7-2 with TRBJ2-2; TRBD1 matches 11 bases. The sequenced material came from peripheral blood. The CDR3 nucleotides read TGTGCCAGCAGCGAGGACAGGGGGCTGGCCGGGGAGCTGTTTTTT. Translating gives CASSEDRGLAGELFF.